This passage covers 3 T cell receptor beta chains from one sample sequenced in a study of neurological immune-mediated disorders. TCRdb analysed the 5' RACE reads with MiXCR anew, one entry per CDR3 protein. The data hold 40,000 to 50,000 distinct CDR3 sequences, with roughly 2.5% observed a single time. The sample comprised PBMCs. Receptor source: a man aged 30 to 39 with multiple sclerosis.

This clonotype occurred many times. The DNA is left out, because the CDR3 cannot be placed on it with certainty; the CDR3 is given as TCRdb lists it. The chain recombines TRBV5-5 with TRBJ2-4. The CDR3 is 14 amino acids long, termini counted. Per the germline V gene, CDR1 is SGHKS and CDR2 is YYEKEE (reference sequence). The CDR3 loop reads CASSFGPGEDIQYF.

This clonotype was observed at least ten times. The CDR3 reads CSAMDRSRVPYNEQFF. The CDR3, as DNA: TGCAGTGCTATGGATCGGTCGAGGGTTCCCTACAATGAGCAGTTCTTC. The chain recombines TRBV20-1 with TRBJ2-1; TRBD2 might be the D (5 bases). V dropped 4 bases and J dropped 2 bases, with 18 bases sitting between them. Germline V gene sequence: CDR1 DFQATT, CDR2 SNEGSKA (reference sequence). The CDR3 is made up of 16 amino acids.

This clonotype was seen many times. The chain links TRBV11-3 to TRBJ2-1; weak D call: TRBD2 (6 bases). Trimming pared 1 base from V and 10 bases from J, leaving 17 bases between. CDR3 length equals 15 residues. The germline V gene encodes CDR1 SGHNT and CDR2 YENEEA. CDR3 amino acids: CASSLVSGGVGEQFF. The CDR3 DNA follows: TGTGCCAGCAGCTTAGTGTCAGGAGGGGTTGGCGAGCAGTTCTTC.